The 27 T cell receptor beta chains below were found in one sample sequenced in a study of blood T cell repertoires in COVID-19. Data came from immunoSEQ multiplex PCR; TCRdb stores just in-frame clones and leaves some out. Of approximately 350,000 clones detected, 75% to 90% appear once; the ten largest clones hold around 7.4%. Sequencing was carried out using peripheral blood. The receptors were gathered from a woman in her fifties or sixties with COVID-19, enrolled during active disease.

The chain is built from TRBV7-6 and TRBJ2-2; TRBD2 matches 8 bases. With V trimmed by 5 bases and J by 4 bases, 9 bases remained unmatched. This CDR3 region has 16 residues. Germline values: CDR1 SGHVS, CDR2 FNYEAQ. DNA of the CDR3: TGTGCCAGCAGCCCGGTCTCAGCGGGGGCCACCGGGGAGCTGTTTTTT. As protein: CASSPVSAGATGELFF.

J is TRBJ2-3 and V is TRBV5-4; TRBD2 aligns across 10 bases. The CDR3 runs to 17 residues. CDR1 is SGHNT, CDR2 YYREEE, per germline (reference sequence). V lost 2 bases, J lost 7 bases, and 13 bases stayed unmatched. The CDR3 sequence is CASSFAGVAGGGNTQYF. The CDR3 nucleotides read TGTGCCAGCAGCTTCGCCGGGGTAGCGGGGGGCGGGAATACGCAGTATTTT. Full variable domain (missing parts from reference TRBV5-4 and TRBJ2-3): ETGVTQSPTHLIKTRGQQVTLRCSSQSGHNTVSWYQQALGQGPQFIFQYYREEENGRGNFPPRFSGLQFPNYSSELNVNALELDDSALYLCASSFAGVAGGGNTQYFGPGTRLTVL.

V and J are TRBV6-5 and TRBJ2-7; 9 bases align to TRBD1. The CDR3 extends over 13 amino acids. Germline V CDR1 and CDR2: MNHEY, SVGAGI. V lost 7 bases, J lost 2 bases, and 3 bases stayed unmatched. CDR3 nucleotide sequence: TGTGCCAGCAAGGGACAGGGCCCCTACGAGCAGTACTTC. This codes for CASKGQGPYEQYF.

This clone was seen just once. The chain combines TRBV6-5 with TRBJ2-5, with a weak D call TRBD2 (5 bases). Trimming took 5 bases from V and 4 from J, leaving 14 bases between them. The germline CDR1 and CDR2 sequences are MNHEY and SVGAGI. This CDR3 has 14 residues. The CDR3 reads CASSRTGKGETQYF. In DNA, the CDR3 is TGTGCCAGCAGTCGGACGGGAAAGGGAGAGACCCAGTACTTC.

This rearrangement joins TRBV9 to TRBJ2-2; D possibly corresponds to TRBD1 (7 bases). With 3 bases removed from V and 4 bases from J, the gap between germline ends came to 10 bases. CDR3 size: 14 residues. Germline CDR1 is SGDLS and CDR2 is YYNGEE. Here the CDR3 reads CASSGQGGTGELFF. The CDR3 DNA follows: TGTGCCAGCAGCGGGCAGGGGGGCACCGGGGAGCTGTTTTTT.

The V call is TRBV6-6, the J call TRBJ1-4; maybe TRBD1 (5 bases). The V and J ends lost 6 bases and 8 bases respectively, with 10 bases between them. This CDR3 is built from 12 residues. Looked up from germline, CDR1 is MNHNY and CDR2 is SVGAGI (reference sequence). The CDR3 region has the DNA TGTGCCAGCAGCCTCCCAGGGGAAAAACTGTTTTTT. Protein sequence: CASSLPGEKLFF.

Written as DNA, the CDR3 is TGTGCCTGGAGTGTACGACTAGCGGGGCACCCATACGAGCAGTACTTC. Its protein product is CAWSVRLAGHPYEQYF. This rearrangement joins TRBV30 to TRBJ2-7; 11 bases line up with TRBD2. The V gene's germline CDR1 is GTSNPN and CDR2 SVGIG (reference sequence). Trimming removed 0 bases from V and 4 bases from J; junction bases left unmatched: 8. The CDR3 spans 16 residues.

This chain joins TRBV5-1 and TRBJ2-3, with 9 bases fitting TRBD1. The CDR3 has 17 amino acids. J lost 0 bases, V lost 2 bases, and 7 bases had no gene match. Germline V CDR1 and CDR2: SGHRS, YFSETQ. The CDR3 DNA is TGCGCCAGCAGCTTTGCCCCGACAGGGGGAAGCACAGATACGCAGTATTTT. It is translated as CASSFAPTGGSTDTQYF.

The chain joins TRBV11-2 to TRBJ2-5; D call uncertain. Trimming took 4 bases from V and 3 from J, leaving 6 bases between them. Per germline, CDR1 SGHAT and CDR2 FQNNGV. The CDR3 spans 12 residues. The DNA of the CDR3 is TGTGCCAGCAGCTCATTAGAAGAGACCCAGTACTTC. It specifies CASSSLEETQYF. Full variable domain (rest looked up from reference TRBV11-2 and TRBJ2-5): EAGVAQSPRYKIIEKRQSVAFWCNPISGHATLYWYQQILGQGPKLLIQFQNNGVVDDSQLPKDRFSAERLKGVDSTLKIQPAKLEDSAVYLCASSSLEETQYFGPGTRLLVL.

This clone was seen once. V gene TRBV10-3 combines with J gene TRBJ2-7; 12 nucleotides match TRBD1. V shed 5 bases, J shed 2 bases, and the junction held 13 bases outside the gene matches. This CDR3 spans 18 amino acids. Per germline, CDR1 ENHRY and CDR2 SYGVKD. The CDR3 is CAISRGGTGGAGTYEQYF. The CDR3 DNA sequence: TGTGCCATCAGTAGAGGCGGGACAGGGGGCGCCGGGACCTACGAGCAGTACTTC.

This chain uses TRBV5-5 with TRBJ2-7; TRBD2 is a possible D gene (5 bases). CDR1 SGHKS and CDR2 YYEKEE come from the germline V gene (reference sequence). V was trimmed by 3 bases and J by 2 bases, leaving 12 bases between them. The CDR3 runs 14 residues. CDR3 DNA sequence: TGTGCCAGCAGCTCGAGGGTCTCCGCCTACGAGCAGTACTTC. Residues: CASSSRVSAYEQYF.

CDR3 sequence reads: CASSYGSYEQYF. The CDR3 DNA sequence: TGTGCCAGCAGTTACGGCTCCTACGAGCAGTACTTC. V and J are TRBV12-3 or TRBV12-4 and TRBJ2-7; D is ambiguous. V lost 4 bases and J lost 0, with 4 bases in between. This CDR3 spans 12 amino acids.

The V gene is TRBV6-2 or TRBV6-3, the J gene TRBJ2-7; 10 positions match TRBD2. Per germline, CDR1 MNHEY and CDR2 SVGEGT. J lost 0 bases, V lost 0 bases, and 5 bases had no gene match. This CDR3 is 17 amino acids long. The CDR3 bases are TGTGCCAGCAGTTACTCGGCTAGCGGGGGCCCCTCCTACGAGCAGTACTTC. Translation gives CASSYSASGGPSYEQYF.

The rearrangement links TRBV3-1 (or the pseudogene TRBV3-2) to TRBJ1-2; the D is unclear. Germline values: CDR1 LGHDT, CDR2 YNNKEL (reference sequence). CDR3 length: 18 amino acids. Trimming stripped 4 bases from V and 3 bases from J, with 24 bases between. CDR3 nucleotides: TGTGCCAGCAGCCTGCGGTCGGAAAACGATTTCAGCGACTATGGCTACACCTTC. This codes for CASSLRSENDFSDYGYTF.

The rearrangement uses TRBV2 and TRBJ2-5; D ambiguous. The germline V and J ends were trimmed by 4 bases and 5 bases, with 17 bases remaining between them. Germline CDR1 and CDR2: SNHLY and FYNNEI. This CDR3 region has 15 residues. CDR3 coding DNA: TGTGCCAGCAGTGGCTCCGTCTCCCCCCGGGAGACCCAGTACTTC. This translates into CASSGSVSPRETQYF.

The chain uses TRBV3-1 (or the pseudogene TRBV3-2) and TRBJ2-7, with D possibly TRBD1 on 5 matching bases. V gave up 4 bases and J gave up 2 bases, with 9 bases separating them. The CDR3 runs to 13 residues. The germline V gene encodes CDR1 LGHDT and CDR2 YNNKEL (reference sequence). CDR3 DNA sequence: TGTGCCAGCAGCCTTGGGGCGACCTACGAGCAGTACTTC. This translates into CASSLGATYEQYF.

This clone was counted many times. This chain joins TRBV9 and TRBJ2-3; 11 nucleotides line up with TRBD2. Trimming removed 4 bases from V and 5 bases from J; junction bases left unmatched: 18. The CDR3 is 19 residues long. The germline CDR1 and CDR2 sequences are SGDLS and YYNGEE. The CDR3 DNA is TGTGCCAGCAGCTACCCCCTAGGAATAGCGGGGGGGCTTGGAGATACGCAGTATTTT. This sequence encodes CASSYPLGIAGGLGDTQYF.

The rearrangement uses TRBV4-1 and TRBJ2-3; 8 bases map to TRBD2. Germline V gene data show CDR1 as MGHRA and CDR2 as YSYEKL. The V gene end was trimmed by 0 bases and the J gene end by 2 bases; junction bases not matched to a gene: 4. The CDR3 is made up of 16 amino acids. The CDR3 nucleotides read TGCGCCAGCAGCCAAGAGGAGCGGGGGAACACAGATACGCAGTATTTT. It specifies CASSQEERGNTDTQYF.

This sequence joins TRBV7-2 and TRBJ2-5; 8 nucleotides line up with TRBD2. The CDR3 consists of 16 residues. Germline-derived CDR1 and CDR2 are SGHTA and FQGNSA. The V and J ends lost 2 bases and 5 bases, in that order; junction bases with no gene match: 10. The CDR3 nucleotides read TGTGCCAGCAGCTTATGGAGCGGGGGAGGAGGGGAGACCCAGTACTTC. Its protein product is CASSLWSGGGGETQYF. The full variable domain, completed using reference TRBV7-2 and TRBJ2-5, is GAGVSQSPSNKVTEKGKDVELRCDPISGHTALYWYRQSLGQGLEFLIYFQGNSAPDKSGLPSDRFSAERTGGSVSTLTIQRTQQEDSAVYLCASSLWSGGGGETQYFGPGTRLLVL.

The chain uses TRBV9 and TRBJ1-2, with a weak D call TRBD1 (5 bases). The germline V and J ends were trimmed by 2 bases and 7 bases, with 12 bases remaining between them. CDR3 length: 13 residues. Germline V CDR1 and CDR2: SGDLS, YYNGEE. The CDR3 protein is CASSVKWGTGYTF. The CDR3 coding sequence is TGTGCCAGCAGCGTGAAGTGGGGCACTGGCTACACCTTC.

This chain links TRBV12-3 or TRBV12-4 with TRBJ2-1; D remains ambiguous. V shed 7 bases and J shed 6 bases, with 10 bases lying between them. There are 12 residues in the CDR3. The CDR3: CASTSGFNEQFF. The DNA of the CDR3 is TGTGCCAGCACTTCGGGTTTCAATGAGCAGTTCTTC.

This clone was counted a single time. The chain links TRBV11-2 to TRBJ1-3; 7 bases are shared with TRBD1. Germline V lookup: CDR1 SGHAT, CDR2 FQNNGV. With V trimmed by 3 bases and J by 8 bases, 4 bases remained unmatched. The CDR3 consists of 13 residues. CDR3 nucleotide sequence: TGTGCCAGCAGCTTGGACAGGCCCGACACCATATATTTT. Protein sequence: CASSLDRPDTIYF.

The rearrangement uses TRBV29-1 and TRBJ1-2; perhaps TRBD1 as D (6 bases). CDR1 is SQVTM, CDR2 ANQGSEA, per germline. The CDR3 consists of 16 residues. The V gene lost 6 bases and the J gene lost 2 bases, with 22 bases spanning the gap. DNA of the CDR3: TGCAGCGTGACTGGGGGGGCAGCTAAAGAAAACTATGGCTACACCTTC. This gives the protein CSVTGGAAKENYGYTF.

A single count supports this clone. This chain uses TRBV9 with TRBJ1-3; no definite D call. In germline, CDR1 is SGDLS, CDR2 YYNGEE. The V and J ends lost 0 bases and 0 bases respectively, with 10 bases between them. This CDR3 contains 16 residues. The CDR3 region is CASSVVGGLSGNTIYF. CDR3 in DNA: TGTGCCAGCAGCGTAGTAGGAGGCCTCTCTGGAAACACCATATATTTT.

This chain joins TRBV27 and TRBJ2-3; possibly TRBD2 for D (6 bases). V gave up 2 bases and J gave up 4 bases, with 10 bases separating them. Germline-derived CDR1 and CDR2 are MNHEY and SMNVEV (reference sequence). This CDR3 comprises 14 residues. In nucleotides, the CDR3 is TGTGCCAGCAGTTTAGGAGGGTTGGCAGATACGCAGTATTTT. It translates to CASSLGGLADTQYF.

The chain joins TRBV11-2 to TRBJ2-2; TRBD2 matches 7 bases. V was pared by 2 bases and J by 3 bases, with 6 bases of the junction left unmatched. The CDR3 spans 16 residues. CDR1 is SGHAT, CDR2 FQNNGV, per germline. CDR3 bases: TGTGCCAGCAGCTTAATTGGGGGAGGGTACACCGGGGAGCTGTTTTTT. This sequence encodes CASSLIGGGYTGELFF. Combining the CDR3 with reference TRBV11-2 and TRBJ2-2 gives the whole variable domain EAGVAQSPRYKIIEKRQSVAFWCNPISGHATLYWYQQILGQGPKLLIQFQNNGVVDDSQLPKDRFSAERLKGVDSTLKIQPAKLEDSAVYLCASSLIGGGYTGELFFGEGSRLTVL.

The V call is TRBV6-5, the J call TRBJ1-2, with D tentatively TRBD1 (5 bases). Per germline, CDR1 MNHEY and CDR2 SVGAGI. V was cut by 2 bases and J by 2 bases, with 15 bases left in between. The CDR3 runs 16 residues. The chain's CDR3 is CASSYHRRGGNYGYTF. CDR3 DNA sequence: TGTGCCAGCAGTTACCATAGACGCGGGGGGAACTATGGCTACACCTTC.